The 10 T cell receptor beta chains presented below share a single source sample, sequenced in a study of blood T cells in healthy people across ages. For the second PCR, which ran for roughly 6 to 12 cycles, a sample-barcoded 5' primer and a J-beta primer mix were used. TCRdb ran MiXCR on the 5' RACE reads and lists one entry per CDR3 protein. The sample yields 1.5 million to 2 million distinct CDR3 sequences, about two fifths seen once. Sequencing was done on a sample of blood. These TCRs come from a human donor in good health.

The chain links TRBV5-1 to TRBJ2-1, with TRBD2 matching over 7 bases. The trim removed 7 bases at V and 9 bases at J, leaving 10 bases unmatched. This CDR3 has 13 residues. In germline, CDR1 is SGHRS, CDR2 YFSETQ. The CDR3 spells CASALGRGVEQFF. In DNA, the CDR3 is TGCGCCAGCGCGCTCGGCCGGGGGGTTGAGCAGTTCTTC.

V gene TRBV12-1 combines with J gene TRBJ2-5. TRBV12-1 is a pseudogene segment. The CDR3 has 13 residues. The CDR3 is CASSFLKQETQYF. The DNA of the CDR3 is TGTGCCAGCAGCTTTCTTAAACAAGAGACCCAGTACTTC.

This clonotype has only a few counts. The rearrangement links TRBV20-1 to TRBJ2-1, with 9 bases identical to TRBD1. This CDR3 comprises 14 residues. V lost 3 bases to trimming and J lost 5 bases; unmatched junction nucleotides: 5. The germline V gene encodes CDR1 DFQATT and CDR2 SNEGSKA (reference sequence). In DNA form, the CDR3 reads TGCAGTGCTAGTGGGACAGGGAGGAACAATGAGCAGTTCTTC. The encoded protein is CSASGTGRNNEQFF.

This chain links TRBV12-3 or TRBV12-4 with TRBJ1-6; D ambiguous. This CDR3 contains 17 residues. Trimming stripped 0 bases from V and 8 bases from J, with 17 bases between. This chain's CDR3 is CASSLAGLAVRDSPLHF. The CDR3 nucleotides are TGTGCCAGCAGTTTAGCGGGTCTCGCGGTCCGGGATTCACCCCTCCACTTT.

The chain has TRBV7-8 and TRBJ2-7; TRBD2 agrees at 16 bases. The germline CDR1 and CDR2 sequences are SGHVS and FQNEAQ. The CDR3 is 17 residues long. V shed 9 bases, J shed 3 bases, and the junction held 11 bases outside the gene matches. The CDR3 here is CASTTGTSGGGIYEQYF. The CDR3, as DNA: TGTGCCAGTACTACCGGGACTAGCGGGGGGGGCATCTACGAGCAGTACTTC.

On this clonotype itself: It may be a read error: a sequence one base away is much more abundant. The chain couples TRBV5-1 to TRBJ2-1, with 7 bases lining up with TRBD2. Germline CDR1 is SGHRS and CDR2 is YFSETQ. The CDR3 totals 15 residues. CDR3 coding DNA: TGCGCCAGCAGCTTGGGCGGGAGTACCTACAATGAGCAGCTCTTC. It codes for CASSLGGSTYNEQLF.

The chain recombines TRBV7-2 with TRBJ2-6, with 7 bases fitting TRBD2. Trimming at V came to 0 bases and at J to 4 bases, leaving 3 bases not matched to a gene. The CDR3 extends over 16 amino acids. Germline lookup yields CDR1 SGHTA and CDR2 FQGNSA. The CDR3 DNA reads TGTGCCAGCAGCTTAGCGGGGGGGAGGGGGGCCAACGTCCTGACTTTC. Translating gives CASSLAGGRGANVLTF.

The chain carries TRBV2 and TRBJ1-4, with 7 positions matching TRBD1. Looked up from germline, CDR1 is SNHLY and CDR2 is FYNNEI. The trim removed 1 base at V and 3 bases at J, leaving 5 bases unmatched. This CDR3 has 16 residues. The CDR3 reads CASSEGTGESNEKLFF. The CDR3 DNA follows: TGTGCCAGCAGTGAAGGGACAGGAGAATCTAATGAAAAACTGTTTTTT. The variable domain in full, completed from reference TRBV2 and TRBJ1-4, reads EPEVTQTPSHQVTQMGQEVILRCVPISNHLYFYWYRQILGQKVEFLVSFYNNEISEKSEIFDDQFSVERPDGSNFTLKIRSTKLEDSAMYFCASSEGTGESNEKLFFGSGTQLSVL.

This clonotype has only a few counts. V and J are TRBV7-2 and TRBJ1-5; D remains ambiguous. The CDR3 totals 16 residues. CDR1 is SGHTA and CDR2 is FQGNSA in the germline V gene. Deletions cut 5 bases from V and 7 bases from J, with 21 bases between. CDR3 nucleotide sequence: TGTGCCAGCAGCATACTTGGGGTTGTCCGCGGACAGCCCCAGCATTTT. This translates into CASSILGVVRGQPQHF.

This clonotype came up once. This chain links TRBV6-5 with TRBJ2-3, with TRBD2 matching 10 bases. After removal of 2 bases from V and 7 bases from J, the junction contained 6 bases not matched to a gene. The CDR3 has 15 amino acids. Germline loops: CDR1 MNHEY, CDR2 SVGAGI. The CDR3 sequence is CASSYGAGGRNTQYF. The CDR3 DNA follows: TGTGCCAGCAGTTACGGAGCGGGGGGGCGAAATACGCAGTATTTT.